The TCR beta chain described here comes from a study of OX40 agonist ivuxolimab in advanced cancers. As for the study more broadly: Ivuxolimab was an agonistic, fully human IgG2 monoclonal antibody directed against OX40 (CD134), a costimulatory receptor. Intravenous ivuxolimab was administered to patients every 2 weeks at six dose levels: 0.01, 0.1, 0.3, 1.5, 3 and 10 mg/kg. Of the approximately 53 patients in dose escalation, some 19 had hepatocellular carcinoma, some 15 had melanoma, 9 had renal cell carcinoma and 9 had head and neck cancer. In the dose-escalation cohort, 70% to 85% of patients were male, and the mean age was approximately 60 years, with a range of 23 to 79. Prior anti-PD-1, anti-PD-L1 or anti-CTLA-4 therapy was permitted, and checkpoint inhibitors had been received by under 50% of dose-escalation patients. Partial responses occurred in three dose-escalation patients: two with cutaneous melanoma and one with hepatocellular carcinoma. The point of sequencing TCRbeta in the periphery was to test whether ivuxolimab changed TCR sequence diversity and drove clonal T-cell expansion. The paper describes the monotherapy dose-escalation part (N of about 55 patients) of the phase I trial of ivuxolimab.

The trial excluded patients who had a history of autoimmune disease or were on systemic immunosuppression. In every dose cohort, peripheral blood was drawn for TCR sequencing at baseline, cycle 4 day 1, and cycle 7 day 1. Samples were obtained from an open-label, multicenter, first-in-human phase I dose-escalation trial of ivuxolimab. Adults with locally advanced or metastatic head and neck squamous cell, hepatocellular, melanoma or renal cell carcinoma were enrolled in the trial. Before TCR sequencing, CD4+ T cells and CD8+ T cells were sorted from peripheral blood as separate populations. This clone was detected only once. No cognate antigen has been identified for it. The input lacks base qualities; no much larger clone sits a single base away. Results the study describes overall, beyond this receptor: In the 0.1-3.0 mg/kg groups, partial responders were among the patients with the lowest normalized peripheral clonal expansion, particularly in CD8+ T cells. After ivuxolimab, expanded clones were on average more numerous among CD8+ T cells than among CD4+ T cells. At doses of 0.1 to 3.0 mg/kg, clonal expansion of both CD4+ and CD8+ T cells in blood was seen between baseline and week 6. Low levels of normalized T-cell clonal expansion were also shown by some nonresponding patients. The antigen specificity of the peripheral T cells that underwent clonal expansion was not determined.

Genomic DNA was extracted from sorted cells for sequencing of the TCRbeta CDR3 region. The immunoSEQ Assay was used for sequencing of TCRbeta CDR3 regions. TCRdb carries this immuneACCESS record with in-frame sequences only. Its versions omit some clonotypes, under half of them owing to an unresolved V gene in the studies checked, with the rest unexplained. This sample comprises 77,000 or so clones, about 93% of them detected only once. Roughly 20% of the sample belongs to the ten largest clones. The CDR3 spans 15 residues, from the cysteine through the phenylalanine. CDR3 DNA only is kept here, 45 bases in frame from base 1. The germline V and J ends show losses of 1 base and 5 bases respectively, and no gene match explains 2 bases of the junction. CDR1 and CDR2 (MNHEY, SMNVEV) derive from the germline V gene (reference sequence).

Source: CD4+ or CD8+ T cells sorted from blood, taken in a trial of the OX40 agonist ivuxolimab. The chain is encoded by TRBV27 joined to TRBJ2-1, and 10 bases in between align with TRBD2. This receptor was identified in an adult with an advanced solid tumor such as melanoma, head and neck, liver or kidney cancer. The nucleotide sequence reads as follows: TGTGCCAGCAGTTTATGGACTAGCGGAAACAATGAGCAGTTCTTC. Its coded protein is CASSLWTSGNNEQFF.